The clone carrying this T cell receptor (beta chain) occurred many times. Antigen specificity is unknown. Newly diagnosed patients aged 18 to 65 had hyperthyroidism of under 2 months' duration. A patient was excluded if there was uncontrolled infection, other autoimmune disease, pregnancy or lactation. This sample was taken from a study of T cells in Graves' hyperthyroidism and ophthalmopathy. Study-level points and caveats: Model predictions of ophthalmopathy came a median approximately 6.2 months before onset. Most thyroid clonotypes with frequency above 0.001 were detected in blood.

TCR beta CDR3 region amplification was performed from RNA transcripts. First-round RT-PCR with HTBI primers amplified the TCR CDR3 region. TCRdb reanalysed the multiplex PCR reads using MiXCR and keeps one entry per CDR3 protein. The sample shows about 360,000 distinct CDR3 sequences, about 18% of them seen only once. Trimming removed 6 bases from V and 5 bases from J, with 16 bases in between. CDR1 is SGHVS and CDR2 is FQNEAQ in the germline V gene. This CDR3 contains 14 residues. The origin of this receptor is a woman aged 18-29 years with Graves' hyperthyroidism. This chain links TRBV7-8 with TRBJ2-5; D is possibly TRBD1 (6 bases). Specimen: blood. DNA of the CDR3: TGTGCCAGCAGACTTAGATGGGGGCTGGAGACCCAGTACTTC. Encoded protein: CASRLRWGLETQYF.